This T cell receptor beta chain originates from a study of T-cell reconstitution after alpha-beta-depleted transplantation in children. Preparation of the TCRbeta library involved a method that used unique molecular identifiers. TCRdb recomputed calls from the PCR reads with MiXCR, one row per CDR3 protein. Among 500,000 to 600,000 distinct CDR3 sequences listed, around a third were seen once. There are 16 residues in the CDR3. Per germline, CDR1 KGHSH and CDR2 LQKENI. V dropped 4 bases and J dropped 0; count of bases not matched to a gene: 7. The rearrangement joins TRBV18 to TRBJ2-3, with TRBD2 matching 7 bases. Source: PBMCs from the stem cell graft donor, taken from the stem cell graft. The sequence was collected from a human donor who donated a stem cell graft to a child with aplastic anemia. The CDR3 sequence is CASSHPGGKSTDTQYF. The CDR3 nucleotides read TGTGCCAGCTCACACCCCGGGGGGAAGAGCACAGATACGCAGTATTTT.